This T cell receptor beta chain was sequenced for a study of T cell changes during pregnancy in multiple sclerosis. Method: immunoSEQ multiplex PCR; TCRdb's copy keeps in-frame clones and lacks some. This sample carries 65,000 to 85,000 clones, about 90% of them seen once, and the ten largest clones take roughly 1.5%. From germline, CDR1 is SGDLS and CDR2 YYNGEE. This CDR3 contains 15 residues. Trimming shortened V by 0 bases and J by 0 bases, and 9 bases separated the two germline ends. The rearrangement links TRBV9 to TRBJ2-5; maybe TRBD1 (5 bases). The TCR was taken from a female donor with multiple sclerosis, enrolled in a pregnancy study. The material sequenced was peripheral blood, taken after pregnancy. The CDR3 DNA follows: TGTGCCAGCAGCGTAGCTACCAGGGACCAAGAGACCCAGTACTTC. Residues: CASSVATRDQETQYF.